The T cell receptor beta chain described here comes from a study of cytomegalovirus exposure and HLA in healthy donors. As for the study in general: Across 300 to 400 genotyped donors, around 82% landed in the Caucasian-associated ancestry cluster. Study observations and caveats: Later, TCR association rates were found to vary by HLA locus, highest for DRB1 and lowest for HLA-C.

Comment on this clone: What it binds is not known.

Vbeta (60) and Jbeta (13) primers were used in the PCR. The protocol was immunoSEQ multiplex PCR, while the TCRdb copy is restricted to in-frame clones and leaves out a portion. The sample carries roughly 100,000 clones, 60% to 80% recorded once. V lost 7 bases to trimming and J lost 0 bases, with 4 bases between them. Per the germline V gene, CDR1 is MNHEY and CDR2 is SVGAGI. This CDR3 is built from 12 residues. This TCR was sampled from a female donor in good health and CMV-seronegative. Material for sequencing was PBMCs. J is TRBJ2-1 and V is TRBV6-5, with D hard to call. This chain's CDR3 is CASTSSYNEQFF. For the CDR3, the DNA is TGTGCCAGCACCAGCTCCTACAATGAGCAGTTCTTC.